These T cell receptor beta chains were read from a single sample in a study of CD8+ T cells in alopecia areata. TCRdb keeps only in-frame clones here, not all; method: immunoSEQ multiplex PCR. The sample yields about 200,000 clones, 50% to 60% seen once. The specimen comprised CD4+ T cells sorted from blood, sampled at week 0. The receptors stem from a human donor with alopecia areata. The CDR3 runs from the conserved cysteine through the conserved F or W. A D gene is named only where the DNA matches it firmly. Where a row states a size, it is once, few, many or the class of an expanded clone; other rows omit it.

J	D	V	size	DNA	CDR3
TRBJ2-5	.	TRBV5-6	.	TGTGCCAGCAGCTTGCCCGCGTATAGTCAGACCGCGGTAGAGACCCAGTACTTC	CASSLPAYSQTAVETQYF
TRBJ2-3	.	TRBV15	.	TGTGCCACCAGCAGTCCCTCCGTTAGCACAGATACGCAGTATTTT	CATSSPSVSTDTQYF
TRBJ1-5	.	TRBV18	.	TGTGCCAGCTCACCCGGGACGGACAATCAGCCCCAGCATTTT	CASSPGTDNQPQHF
TRBJ1-6	.	TRBV9	few	TGTGCCAGCAGCGTAGACGGGCAGGGTGATTCACCCCTCCACTTT	CASSVDGQGDSPLHF
TRBJ1-2	.	TRBV7-8	.	TGTGCCAGCAGCTTATTCTCTGGGACAACTAGAGGCTACACCTTC	CASSLFSGTTRGYTF
TRBJ2-7	.	TRBV2	many	TGTGCCAGCAGTGAAATGAGGGCTGGCGAGCAGTACTTC	CASSEMRAGEQYF
TRBJ1-1	TRBD1	TRBV30	.	TGTGCCTGGAGTGTACGGTCAGGGGGACGGAACACTGAAGCTTTCTTT	CAWSVRSGGRNTEAFF
TRBJ2-2	TRBD1	TRBV30	.	TGTGCCTGGAGTGTACGGACAGGGAGTCACGGGGAGCTGTTTTTT	CAWSVRTGSHGELFF
TRBJ2-7	TRBD1	TRBV25-1	many	TGTGCCAGCAGTGAGCCGGGACAGGGGTACGAGCAGTACTTC	CASSEPGQGYEQYF
TRBJ1-2	.	TRBV7-2	.	TGTGCCAGCAGCTTAAGGAGGGAAGGTTTGGATGGCTACACCTTC	CASSLRREGLDGYTF
TRBJ1-3	.	TRBV30	.	TGTGCCTGGAGTAAGGCTAGGGCCGGAAACACCATATATTTT	CAWSKARAGNTIYF
TRBJ1-5	.	TRBV20-1	.	TGCAGTGCTCGACGGGGGCAGCCCCAGCATTTT	CSARRGQPQHF
TRBJ2-1	TRBD1	TRBV10-3	few	TGTGCCATCAGTGGCTGGACAGGGGGGGATGAGCAGTTCTTC	CAISGWTGGDEQFF
TRBJ2-6	.	TRBV5-1	.	TGCGCCAGCAGCTTGGATCAACTTTCCGGGGCCAACGTCCTGACTTTC	CASSLDQLSGANVLTF
TRBJ2-3	TRBD1	TRBV6-1	.	TGTGGCAGCAGTGGGAAAGGTCAGGGGGTTAGCACAGATACGCAGTATTTT	CGSSGKGQGVSTDTQYF
TRBJ1-5	.	TRBV30	.	TGTGCCTGGAGTTTGGACAGCAATCAGCCCCAGCATTTT	CAWSLDSNQPQHF
TRBJ1-2	.	TRBV5-1	.	TGCGCCAGCAGCTCGGACAGAGGATATGGCTACACCTTC	CASSSDRGYGYTF
TRBJ1-2	.	TRBV7-9	.	TGTGCCAGCAGCTTACGGGTGGAGAACTCTGGCTACACCTTC	CASSLRVENSGYTF
TRBJ2-3	.	TRBV7-9	few	TGTGCCAGCAGCTTAGCGCTGGGATCAGATAGCACAGATACGCAGTATTTT	CASSLALGSDSTDTQYF